The rows below give T cell receptor beta chains drawn from one sample of a study of OX40 agonist ivuxolimab in advanced cancers. Repertoires were generated with immunoSEQ multiplex PCR, while TCRdb's copy carries only in-frame clones and drops some. Counted here are roughly 71,000 clones, about 83% occurring once; the ten biggest clones make up less than 0.9%. Here the sequenced sample was CD4+ or CD8+ T cells sorted from blood, taken in a trial of the OX40 agonist ivuxolimab. These receptor sequences come from an adult with an advanced solid tumor such as melanoma, head and neck, liver or kidney cancer. CDR3s include the opening cysteine and the closing phenylalanine or tryptophan. D genes are given only for firm matches. Size is omitted from some rows. Given values are once, few, many or a class for expanded clones.

cdr3_nt,cdr3_aa,v_call,d_call,cdr3_length,clone_size,j_call
TGTGCCAGCAGAGGACCTAATTCACCCCTCCACTTT,CASRGPNSPLHF,TRBV6-1,NA,12,NA,TRBJ1-6
TGTGCCAGCAGTCCGAGCGGGAGAATTAACGAGCAGTACTTC,CASSPSGRINEQYF,TRBV6-4,TRBD2,14,NA,TRBJ2-7
TGTGCCAGCAGCTTTGTCAGGGAGGCCTACGAGCAGTACTTC,CASSFVREAYEQYF,TRBV11-2,NA,14,NA,TRBJ2-7
TGTGCCAGCAGCCCCTGGGGCGGGGCGAAAAGCACAGATACGCAGTATTTT,CASSPWGGAKSTDTQYF,TRBV9,NA,17,NA,TRBJ2-3
TGTGCCAGCAGCGCCTTAGGTACAGGGCAGTACTTC,CASSALGTGQYF,TRBV2,NA,12,NA,TRBJ2-7
TGTGCCAGCGCAAGGGTGGCTGGGGCCAACGTCCTGACTTTC,CASARVAGANVLTF,TRBV28,NA,14,NA,TRBJ2-6
TGTGCCAGCAGCCCGGGGGATAGCAATCAGCCCCAGCATTTT,CASSPGDSNQPQHF,TRBV7-2,NA,14,once,TRBJ1-5
TGTGCCAGCAGCCGGGACAGGGGTACAGATACGCAGTATTTT,CASSRDRGTDTQYF,TRBV5-4,TRBD1,14,NA,TRBJ2-3
TGTGCCAGCAGTTACCGGAACAGAGACACCGGGGAGCTGTTTTTT,CASSYRNRDTGELFF,TRBV6-5,NA,15,NA,TRBJ2-2
TGTGCCAGCAAGAGGGATGGGGAGGCTTTCTTT,CASKRDGEAFF,TRBV2,NA,11,NA,TRBJ1-1
TGCGCCAGCAGCCAAGATCAGGGTAGGACAGCAAACACCATATATTTT,CASSQDQGRTANTIYF,TRBV4-1,NA,16,NA,TRBJ1-3
TGTGCCAGCAGAAACAGTTATACGCAGTATTTT,CASRNSYTQYF,TRBV28,NA,11,NA,TRBJ2-3
TGTGCCAGCAGTCCACAGGGGTCTGGAAACACCATATATTTT,CASSPQGSGNTIYF,TRBV19,TRBD1,14,few,TRBJ1-3
TGCGCCAGCAGTCAGGGACCCCGGCAGACTAATGAGCAGTTCTTC,CASSQGPRQTNEQFF,TRBV5-1,NA,15,NA,TRBJ2-1
TGTGCCAGCAGCCCCAGGGTTATGGCCAATCAGCCCCAGCATTTT,CASSPRVMANQPQHF,TRBV6-6,NA,15,NA,TRBJ1-5
TGTGCCTGGAGTCGGGGGGACACTGAAGCTTTCTTT,CAWSRGDTEAFF,TRBV30,NA,12,NA,TRBJ1-1
TGTGCCAGCTCACCGGACAGGGGCAATTCACCCCTCCACTTT,CASSPDRGNSPLHF,TRBV18,TRBD1,14,NA,TRBJ1-6
TGTGCCAGCAGCTTGCGACAGAACACAGATACGCAGTATTTT,CASSLRQNTDTQYF,TRBV5-5,NA,14,NA,TRBJ2-3
TGTGCCAGCAGCCCGGGGATTGGGGTTGGCGGGGCCAACGTCCTGACTTTC,CASSPGIGVGGANVLTF,TRBV7-3,NA,17,NA,TRBJ2-6
TGTGCCAGCAGTGACCCCCTGGCGGGAGAAAAACTGTTTTTT,CASSDPLAGEKLFF,TRBV6-1,NA,14,NA,TRBJ1-4
TGCGCCAGCCAGGACGGAAGCTCCTATAATTCACCCCTCCACTTT,CASQDGSSYNSPLHF,TRBV5-1,NA,15,NA,TRBJ1-6
TGTGCCAGCAGTTGGGCAGGGCAAGCTTTCTTT,CASSWAGQAFF,TRBV6-6,NA,11,NA,TRBJ1-1
TGCGCCAGCAGCCCGGGGACAGGCCCTCGAGACTATGGCTACACCTTC,CASSPGTGPRDYGYTF,TRBV5-1,TRBD1,16,NA,TRBJ1-2
TGCGCCAGCAGCCAAGAGCCCTTAGCGGGAGGGCTCGACGAGCAGTACTTC,CASSQEPLAGGLDEQYF,TRBV4-1,TRBD2,17,once,TRBJ2-7
TGTGCCAGTAGTAGGGGGTCGAGCAACTATGGCTACACCTTC,CASSRGSSNYGYTF,TRBV19,NA,14,NA,TRBJ1-2
TGTGCCAGCAGCGGGGGTCGGACCCAGTACTTC,CASSGGRTQYF,TRBV7-8,NA,11,NA,TRBJ2-5
TGTGCCAGCTCATCCCGGACTAGCGGGAGCGGGGAGCTGTTTTTT,CASSSRTSGSGELFF,TRBV18,TRBD2,15,NA,TRBJ2-2
TGTGCCAGCAGCTACGGACAGGGAAATTCACCCCTCCACTTT,CASSYGQGNSPLHF,TRBV9,TRBD1,14,NA,TRBJ1-6
TGTGCCAGCAGCACCCGCCCGGGAGATACGCAGTATTTT,CASSTRPGDTQYF,TRBV7-2,NA,13,NA,TRBJ2-3
TGTGCCCTGGCGAGGGAGTCCCTCAGTGAGCAGTTCTTC,CALARESLSEQFF,TRBV7-9,NA,13,NA,TRBJ2-1
TGTGCCAGCAGTGAAATTGGTCTTGGTCTAGCAACTAATGAAAAACTGTTTTTT,CASSEIGLGLATNEKLFF,TRBV25-1,NA,18,NA,TRBJ1-4
TGTGCCAGCAGCCTCCTGTCGGGCCAGGGGGCTGGCTACACCTTC,CASSLLSGQGAGYTF,TRBV5-6,TRBD1,15,once,TRBJ1-2
TGTGCCAGCAGCGCCCTTACAAATGAGCAGTTCTTC,CASSALTNEQFF,TRBV9,NA,12,NA,TRBJ2-1
TGTGCCAGCAGCTTAGGAGACAGGGATGAGCAGTTCTTC,CASSLGDRDEQFF,TRBV11-3,TRBD1,13,NA,TRBJ2-1
TGTGCCAGCTCACCTCGGGTTGGGAACACCGGGGAGCTGTTTTTT,CASSPRVGNTGELFF,TRBV18,NA,15,NA,TRBJ2-2
TGTGCCAGCAGCTTTGTAAAACACACAGATACGCAGTATTTT,CASSFVKHTDTQYF,TRBV7-9,NA,14,NA,TRBJ2-3
TGTGCCAACGGCGGTCCGGGACAGCAAGAGCAGTACTTC,CANGGPGQQEQYF,TRBV6-4,TRBD1,13,NA,TRBJ2-7
TGTGCCAGCAGCCACGGACAGGTCCGCACTGAAGCTTTCTTT,CASSHGQVRTEAFF,TRBV5-6,TRBD1,14,NA,TRBJ1-1
TGTGCCAGCAGGACACGTCCACTGCTTCATAGCAATCAGCCCCAGCATTTT,CASRTRPLLHSNQPQHF,TRBV21-1,NA,17,NA,TRBJ1-5
TGTGCCAGCAGTGAAGGTTTAGAGAACACCGGGGAGCTGTTTTTT,CASSEGLENTGELFF,TRBV2,NA,15,NA,TRBJ2-2
TGTGCCGGAATATCTACAGGGGGGGATGGCTACACCTTC,CAGISTGGDGYTF,TRBV30,TRBD1,13,NA,TRBJ1-2
TGTGCTAGCAGCTTATCTGGGGGAACGGGGACCGGGGAGCTGTTTTTT,CASSLSGGTGTGELFF,TRBV7-7,NA,16,NA,TRBJ2-2
TGTGCCAGCAGCTTAGCAGACACAGGGGGCGAGGGCTACACCTTC,CASSLADTGGEGYTF,TRBV7-9,TRBD1,15,NA,TRBJ1-2
TGTGCCACCAGCAGGAACCCCGGGACTAGCGGGCTCAATGAGCAGTTCTTC,CATSRNPGTSGLNEQFF,TRBV15,TRBD2,17,NA,TRBJ2-1
TGTGCCAGTAGTATAACGGGACTAGCGGAAGAGACGACAGATACGCAGTATTTT,CASSITGLAEETTDTQYF,TRBV19,TRBD2,18,NA,TRBJ2-3
TGTGCCAGCAGCTCCCCTTTCAGGGTAAATGAGCAGTTCTTC,CASSSPFRVNEQFF,TRBV11-2,NA,14,NA,TRBJ2-1
TGTGCCAGCAGCCCAGCCGGACCCTACGAGCAGTACTTC,CASSPAGPYEQYF,TRBV9,NA,13,NA,TRBJ2-7
TGTGCCAGCAGCTTAACCCGACAGGATTTGGGTTCACCCCTCCACTTT,CASSLTRQDLGSPLHF,TRBV7-3,NA,16,few,TRBJ1-6
TGTGCCAGCGGCCGGCCTAATGAAAAACTGTTTTTT,CASGRPNEKLFF,TRBV6-1,NA,12,NA,TRBJ1-4
TGTGCCAGCAGCCTAAGCGGGAGGGCCGCGGGCACCGGGGAGCTGTTTTTT,CASSLSGRAAGTGELFF,TRBV7-3,TRBD2,17,few,TRBJ2-2
TGTGCCAGTAGTATAAGTGCGGGCTCCTACAATGAGCAGTTCTTC,CASSISAGSYNEQFF,TRBV19,NA,15,NA,TRBJ2-1
TGCGCCAGCAGTGAGTCGAGGGCTAGCGCTTACAATGAGCAGTTCTTC,CASSESRASAYNEQFF,TRBV10-1,NA,16,NA,TRBJ2-1
TGCGCCAGCAGCCAAGATCGCGGGAACTATGGCTACACCTTC,CASSQDRGNYGYTF,TRBV4-3,NA,14,once,TRBJ1-2
TGCAGCGGGACTAGCGGAAGCACAGATACGCAGTATTTT,CSGTSGSTDTQYF,TRBV29-1,TRBD2,13,once,TRBJ2-3
TGTGCAAGTCGCTTAGGGACTAGCGGGAAGCTTTTATCCTACGAGCAGTACTTC,CASRLGTSGKLLSYEQYF,TRBV12-2,NA,18,NA,TRBJ2-7
TGTGCCAGCAGCCAAGACTTCCGTACAGTACATCAGCCCCAGCATTTT,CASSQDFRTVHQPQHF,TRBV4-2,NA,16,NA,TRBJ1-5
TGTGCCGGTACTAGCGGGAGGGCGAGCGGGGAGCTGTTTTTT,CAGTSGRASGELFF,TRBV5-3,TRBD2,14,once,TRBJ2-2
TGCGCCAGCAGCTTGGTCACCGCCTACAATGAGCAGTTCTTC,CASSLVTAYNEQFF,TRBV5-1,NA,14,NA,TRBJ2-1